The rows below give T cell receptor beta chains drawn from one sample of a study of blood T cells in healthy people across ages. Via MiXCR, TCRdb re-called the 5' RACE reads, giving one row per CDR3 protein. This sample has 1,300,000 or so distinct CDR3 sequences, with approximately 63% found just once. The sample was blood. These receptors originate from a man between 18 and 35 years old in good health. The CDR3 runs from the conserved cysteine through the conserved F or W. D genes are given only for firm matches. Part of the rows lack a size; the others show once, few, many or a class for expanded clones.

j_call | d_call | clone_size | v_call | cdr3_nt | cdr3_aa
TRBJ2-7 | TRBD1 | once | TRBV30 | TGTGCCTGGAGTACCGGGACAGGGAAGGACGAGCAGTACTTC | CAWSTGTGKDEQYF
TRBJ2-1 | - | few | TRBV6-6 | TGTGCCAGCAGTTACCAGAAGGGGAATGAGCAGTTCTTC | CASSYQKGNEQFF
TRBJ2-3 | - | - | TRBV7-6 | TGTGCCAGCAGCGTAGAGGTGGAACCCCGTACGCAGTATTTT | CASSVEVEPRTQYF
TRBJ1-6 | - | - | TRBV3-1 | TGTGCCAGCAGCCAAGAGTATAGCAGGTGGAATTCACCCCTCCACTTT | CASSQEYSRWNSPLHF
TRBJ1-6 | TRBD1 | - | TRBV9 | TGTGCCAGCAGCGGCCCCGGGACAGGGAATTCACCCCTCCACTTT | CASSGPGTGNSPLHF
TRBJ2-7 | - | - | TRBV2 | TGTGCCAGCAGGAATTTCGGTGGGGGCTGGAGCGAGCAGTACTTC | CASRNFGGGWSEQYF
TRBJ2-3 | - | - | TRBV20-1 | TGCAGTGCCAGACCCCTAGGCACAGATACGCAGTATTTT | CSARPLGTDTQYF
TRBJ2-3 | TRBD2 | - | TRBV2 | TGTGCCAGCAGAGGACTAGCGGGAGGCGTTGATACGCAGTATTTT | CASRGLAGGVDTQYF
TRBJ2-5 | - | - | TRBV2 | TGTGCCAGCCTGAGCGGAGCTCAAGAGACCCAGTACTTC | CASLSGAQETQYF
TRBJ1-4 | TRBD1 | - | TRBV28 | TGTGCCAGCAGTGTTTTCAGGGGGCATAGTGAAAAACTGTTTTTT | CASSVFRGHSEKLFF
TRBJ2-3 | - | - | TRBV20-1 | TGCAGTGCCAGCATAAGTGGACAGAGGGATTGGGGCACAGATACGCAGTATTTT | CSASISGQRDWGTDTQYF
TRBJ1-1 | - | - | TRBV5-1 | TGCGCCAGCAGAAAGGATCTGAACACTGAAGCTTTCTTT | CASRKDLNTEAFF
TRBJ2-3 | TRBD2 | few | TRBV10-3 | TGTGCCATCAGTGACTTAGCGGGAGTCACAGATACGCAGTATTTT | CAISDLAGVTDTQYF
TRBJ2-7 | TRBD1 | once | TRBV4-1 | TGCGCCAGCAGCCTTGCGGGACAGGGTCGTTACGAGCAGTACTTC | CASSLAGQGRYEQYF
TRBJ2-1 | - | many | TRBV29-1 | TGCAGCGTTGGACGGTCGGGTGATGAGCAGTTCTTC | CSVGRSGDEQFF
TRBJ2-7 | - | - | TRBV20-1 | TGCAGTGCCCAACGGCAGACCTACAAGCAGTACTTC | CSAQRQTYKQYF
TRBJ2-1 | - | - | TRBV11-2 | TGTGCCAGCAGCTTAGATTGGACTGCTAATGAGCAGTTCTTC | CASSLDWTANEQFF
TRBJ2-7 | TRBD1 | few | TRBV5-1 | TGCGCCAGCGCCAGAGGACAGGTTGGCTACGAGCAGTACTTC | CASARGQVGYEQYF
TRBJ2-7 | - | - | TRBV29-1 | TGCAGCGTTGGGGCCGGGATATCCTACGAGCAGTACTTC | CSVGAGISYEQYF
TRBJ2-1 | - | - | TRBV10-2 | TGCGCCAACAGTGAGGGAAAGGGTTCCTCCTACAATGAGCAGTTCTTC | CANSEGKGSSYNEQFF
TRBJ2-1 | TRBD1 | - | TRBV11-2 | TGTGCCAGCAGCTCCGTCTGGACAGGGGGCAATGAGCAGTTCTTC | CASSSVWTGGNEQFF
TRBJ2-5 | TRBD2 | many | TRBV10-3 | TGTGCCAGCAGTAGCGGGACTAGCGGGGAGACCCAGTACTTC | CASSSGTSGETQYF
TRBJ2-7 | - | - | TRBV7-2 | TGTGCCAGCAGCTTAGTAGGAGGGGACATTAGTTACGAGCAGTACTTC | CASSLVGGDISYEQYF
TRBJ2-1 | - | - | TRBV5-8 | TGTGCCAGCAGCATCAGGGATGAGCAGTTCTTC | CASSIRDEQFF
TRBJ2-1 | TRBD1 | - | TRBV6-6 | TGTGCCAGCAGTACTCGGGACAGGGGGCTTTCCTACAATGAGCAGTTCTTC | CASSTRDRGLSYNEQFF
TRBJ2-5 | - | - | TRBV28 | TGTGCCAGCACCGGGGGCCACCAAGAGACCCAGTACTTC | CASTGGHQETQYF
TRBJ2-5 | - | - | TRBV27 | TGTGCCAGCACCATGGGAGAGACCCAGTACTTC | CASTMGETQYF
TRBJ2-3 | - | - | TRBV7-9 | TGTGCCAGCAGCCGGAGGGGACTTGCGACAGATACGCAGTATTTT | CASSRRGLATDTQYF
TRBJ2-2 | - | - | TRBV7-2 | TGTGCCAGCAGCCTCGACAGAAAACTAACCGGGGAGCTGTTTTTT | CASSLDRKLTGELFF
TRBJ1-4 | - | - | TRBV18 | TGTGCCAGCTCACCGCAAAGGAGAAATGAAAAACTGTTTTTT | CASSPQRRNEKLFF
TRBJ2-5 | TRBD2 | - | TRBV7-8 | TGTGCCAGCAGCTTAGCAAGGCTTCTGCGGGGGGGCCAAGAGACCCAGTACTTC | CASSLARLLRGGQETQYF
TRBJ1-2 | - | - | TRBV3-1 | TGTGCCAGCAGCCAAGATCCCGGTTATGGCTACACCTTC | CASSQDPGYGYTF
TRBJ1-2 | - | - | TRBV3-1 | TGTGCCAGCAGCCAAGCGCCAGGTCGAGGCTACACCTTC | CASSQAPGRGYTF
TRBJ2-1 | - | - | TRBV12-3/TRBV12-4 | TGTGCCAGCAGACAACAGGGAACGTACAATGAGCAGTTCTTC | CASRQQGTYNEQFF
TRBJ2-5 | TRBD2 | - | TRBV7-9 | TGTGCCAGCAGCTTAGGGGTTAGCGGGAGGGCAAAACACCAAGAGACCCAGTACTTC | CASSLGVSGRAKHQETQYF
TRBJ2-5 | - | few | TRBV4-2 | TGTGCCAGCAGCCAACAAACCGGAACCTGGACTATCCAAGAGACCCAGTACTTC | CASSQQTGTWTIQETQYF
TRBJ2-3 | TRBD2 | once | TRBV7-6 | TGTGCCAGCAGCTTAGGGTTCGGACTAGCGGGAGGAGAGGGTACAGATACGCAGTATTTT | CASSLGFGLAGGEGTDTQYF
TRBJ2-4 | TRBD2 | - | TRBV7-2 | TGTGCCAGCAGCATACTCGGACTAGCGAACGAGTACTTC | CASSILGLANEYF
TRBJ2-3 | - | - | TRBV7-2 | TGTGCCAGCAGCCTAGAAATCGAAGATACGCAGTATTTT | CASSLEIEDTQYF
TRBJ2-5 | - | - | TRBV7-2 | TGTGCCAGCAGCTTTCACCCTGGGATATCGGACCAAGAGACCCAGTACTTC | CASSFHPGISDQETQYF
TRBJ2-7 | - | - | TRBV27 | TGTGCCAGCGGTCCCTCCCCAGGGATCTACGAGCAGTACTTC | CASGPSPGIYEQYF
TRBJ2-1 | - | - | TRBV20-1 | TGCAGTGCTAGAGAGGAGCCTAACTCTAACAATGAGCAGTTCTTC | CSAREEPNSNNEQFF
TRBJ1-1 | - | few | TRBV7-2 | TGTGCCAGCAGCCCAGAAGGGATTCCGTACACTGAAGCTTTCTTT | CASSPEGIPYTEAFF
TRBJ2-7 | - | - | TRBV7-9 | TGTGCCAGCAGCTTGACAGGGAGGACCTACGAGCAGTACTTC | CASSLTGRTYEQYF
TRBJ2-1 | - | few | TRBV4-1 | TGCGCCAGCAGCCAAGAACGGATTAATGAGCAGTTCTTC | CASSQERINEQFF
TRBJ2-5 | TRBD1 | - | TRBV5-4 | TGTGCCAGCAGCTTGGCCGGACAGGGGACAGGGAAGACCCAGTACTTC | CASSLAGQGTGKTQYF
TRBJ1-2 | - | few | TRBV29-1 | TGCAGCGTTGATCTAGCCCTTAGTAACTATGGCTACACCTTC | CSVDLALSNYGYTF
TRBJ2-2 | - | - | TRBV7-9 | TGTGCCAGCCAACTCTCTCACGGGAGAGGCACCGGGGAGCTGTTTTTT | CASQLSHGRGTGELFF
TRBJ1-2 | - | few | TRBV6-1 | TGTGCCAGCAGTGAAGCTTCGGCAGCTAACTATGGCTACACCTTC | CASSEASAANYGYTF
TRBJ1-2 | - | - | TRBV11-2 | TGTGCCAGCAGCATACCCTCGGACTTGGTCGATGGCTACACCTTC | CASSIPSDLVDGYTF
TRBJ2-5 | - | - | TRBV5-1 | TGCGCCAGCAGCCTAGACGGGAAACAAGAGACCCAGTACTTC | CASSLDGKQETQYF
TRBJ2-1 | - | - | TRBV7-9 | TGTGCCAGCCCCCTCGCCCCTACAGGGACTTCCTACAATGAGCAGTTCTTC | CASPLAPTGTSYNEQFF
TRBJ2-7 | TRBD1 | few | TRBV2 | TGTGCCAGCAGTCAACGACAGGGAACGGAGTACGAGCAGTACTTC | CASSQRQGTEYEQYF